Below are 15 T cell receptor beta chains sequenced from a single sample in a study of control samples from healthy donors and cancer patients. Some clones are missing from TCRdb's copy, which holds only in-frame ones; the method was immunoSEQ multiplex PCR. In the table there are 100,000 to 150,000 clones, just under 95% of which are singletons. Specimen: blood. Source of these receptors: a man younger than 35 in good health.

This clone is a singleton in its sample. CDR3 in amino acids: CTSSQDRPSGDKNTGELFF. The CDR3 DNA reads TGCACCAGCAGCCAAGACCGGCCTAGCGGAGACAAGAACACCGGGGAGCTGTTTTTT. V is TRBV1 and J is TRBJ2-2; TRBD2, the D gene given by the table, was not confirmed from the DNA. TRBV1 is tagged as a pseudogene. The CDR3 covers 19 residues.

This sequence joins TRBV19 and TRBJ2-2, with 9 bases that match TRBD1. V dropped 3 bases and J dropped 6; count of bases not matched to a gene: 5. Germline V gives CDR1 LNHDA, CDR2 SQIVND (reference sequence). The CDR3 runs 15 residues. In DNA form, the CDR3 reads TGTGCCAGTAGTATCTGGGACAGGGAGTCCGGGGAGCTGTTTTTT. Residues: CASSIWDRESGELFF.

The rearrangement uses TRBV18 and TRBJ2-5, with TRBD2 identical over 8 bases. CDR3 length: 16 residues. Germline loops: CDR1 KGHSH, CDR2 LQKENI. V was pared by 3 bases and J by 2 bases, with 8 bases of the junction left unmatched. Here the CDR3 reads CASSPYRGGTQETQYF. As DNA, the CDR3 is TGTGCCAGCTCACCGTACCGGGGGGGAACACAAGAGACCCAGTACTTC.

The chain recombines TRBV29-1 with TRBJ1-2; no clear D gene. The ends were cut back, 5 bases at V and 1 base at J, with 8 bases in the middle. From germline, CDR1 is SQVTM and CDR2 ANQGSEA. The CDR3 length is 12 residues. As DNA, the CDR3 is TGCAGCGTTAGGCGGGATAACTATGGCTACACCTTC. This encodes CSVRRDNYGYTF.

The CDR3 region is CASSDYRVGTGELFF. CDR3 nucleotide sequence: TGTGCCAGCAGCGACTACAGGGTAGGAACCGGGGAGCTGTTTTTT. The genes are TRBV9 and TRBJ2-2; tentative D call: TRBD1 (6 bases). Germline V lookup: CDR1 SGDLS, CDR2 YYNGEE. This CDR3 has 15 residues. Deletions cut 3 bases from V and 5 bases from J, with 14 bases between.

This clone has a handful of counts. CDR3 DNA: TGCGCCAGCAGCCGGACTAGCCTCACAGATACGCAGTATTTT. Protein sequence: CASSRTSLTDTQYF. The J gene is TRBJ2-3, the V gene TRBV10-1, with TRBD2 matching 8 bases. J gave up 2 bases and V 6 bases, and 4 bases lay outside the gene matches. The CDR3 sequence is 14 residues long. CDR1 and CDR2 from the germline V gene are WNHNN and SYGVQD (reference sequence).

The genes are TRBV19 and TRBJ1-3; 8 nucleotides line up with TRBD1. V lost 4 bases, J lost 0 bases, and 5 bases stayed unmatched. The germline V gene has CDR1 LNHDA and CDR2 SQIVND (reference sequence). The CDR3 length is 16 residues. The CDR3 is CASSRRGQGSGNTIYF. The CDR3, as DNA: TGTGCCAGTAGTAGAAGAGGACAGGGCTCTGGAAACACCATATATTTT.

This chain connects TRBV12-3 or TRBV12-4 to TRBJ1-3; D is ambiguous. The CDR3 has 12 residues. Between the trimmed V and J ends, which lost 2 bases and 1 base, there was a span of 0 bases. The CDR3 reads CASSLSGNTIYF. Here the CDR3 DNA reads TGTGCCAGCAGTTTATCTGGAAACACCATATATTTT.

V and J are TRBV7-3 and TRBJ1-1; D remains ambiguous. Trimming took 2 bases from V and 2 from J, leaving 6 bases between them. Looked up from germline, CDR1 is SGHTA and CDR2 is FQGTGA. The CDR3 is made up of 13 amino acids. The CDR3 here is CASSLAGNTEAFF. As DNA, the CDR3 is TGTGCCAGCAGCTTAGCGGGAAACACTGAAGCTTTCTTT.

The CDR3 region is CASSFETTYNEQFF. DNA of the CDR3: TGTGCCAGCAGCTTTGAGACCACCTACAATGAGCAGTTCTTC. The chain couples TRBV5-5 to TRBJ2-1; D is unresolved. Trimming removed 2 bases from V and 2 bases from J, with 8 bases in between. Germline CDR1 is SGHKS and CDR2 is YYEKEE (reference sequence). The CDR3 is made up of 14 amino acids.

The V call is TRBV19, the J call TRBJ2-4, with unresolved D. The CDR3 is made up of 11 amino acids. V was pared by 8 bases and J by 8 bases, with 10 bases between. In germline, CDR1 is LNHDA, CDR2 SQIVND (reference sequence). The CDR3 coding sequence is TGTGCCAGTTCTGATCGGGACATTCAGTACTTC. Translating it yields CASSDRDIQYF.

This sequence joins TRBV19 and TRBJ2-7; D is unclear. Trimming stripped 3 bases from V and 6 bases from J, with 12 bases between. Germline V gene lookup returns CDR1 LNHDA and CDR2 SQIVND (reference sequence). The CDR3 has 13 amino acids. The DNA of the CDR3 is TGTGCCAGTAGTATCGAGAAGGGCTCCGAGCAGTACTTC. Translated: CASSIEKGSEQYF.

This clone was detected a few times. This chain's CDR3 is CASSQFLAVNQPQHF. DNA for the CDR3: TGCGCCAGCAGCCAGTTCTTAGCAGTTAATCAGCCCCAGCATTTT. This chain uses TRBV4-1 with TRBJ1-5; D is undetermined. The germline V and J ends were trimmed by 3 bases and 4 bases, with 13 bases remaining between them. Germline CDR1 reads MGHRA; CDR2 reads YSYEKL. The CDR3 loop spans 15 amino acids.

The V and J genes are TRBV9 and TRBJ2-3; the D is unclear. The germline V and J ends were trimmed by 0 bases and 0 bases, with 14 bases remaining between them. The V gene's germline CDR1 is SGDLS and CDR2 YYNGEE. The CDR3 runs to 17 residues. CDR3 sequence: CASSVERQVGSTDTQYF. The CDR3 nucleotides are TGTGCCAGCAGCGTAGAGAGGCAGGTGGGTAGCACAGATACGCAGTATTTT.

The chain couples TRBV6-5 to TRBJ2-3; 7 nucleotides line up with TRBD2. The junction had 13 bases not matched to a gene; V was cut back by 8 bases and J by 5 bases. The CDR3 is 15 amino acids. Germline V gives CDR1 MNHEY, CDR2 SVGAGI. The DNA for the CDR3 is TGTGCCAGCCTTAAGGCGGGGCGGGGGATAGATACGCAGTATTTT. Translation: CASLKAGRGIDTQYF.